The 20 T cell receptor beta chains presented below share a single source sample, sequenced in a study of cytomegalovirus exposure and HLA in healthy donors. The PCR made use of 60 Vbeta and 13 Jbeta primers. Measured with immunoSEQ multiplex PCR; TCRdb has only the in-frame clones, and not every one. In the table there are some 150,000 clones, approximately 80% of which are singletons. The material sequenced was PBMCs. These receptors came from a woman in her fifties or sixties in good health and CMV-seronegative.

This clone was seen a few times. The chain links TRBV19 to TRBJ2-7, with TRBD1 identical over 9 bases. This CDR3 is built from 15 residues. V lost 5 bases to trimming and J lost 6 bases; unmatched junction nucleotides: 11. CDR1 LNHDA and CDR2 SQIVND come from the germline V gene (reference sequence). This CDR3 reads CASSPSGTGSREQYF. In nucleotides, the CDR3 is TGTGCCAGTAGTCCTTCCGGGACAGGGAGTCGCGAGCAGTACTTC.

The rearrangement uses TRBV25-1 and TRBJ2-1; a possible D gene is TRBD1 (5 bases). Germline loops: CDR1 MGHDK, CDR2 SYGVNS. The V gene lost 4 bases and the J gene lost 1 base, with 8 bases spanning the gap. This CDR3 is built from 14 residues. DNA of the CDR3: TGTGCCAGCAGTGTTCCAGGGTCCTACAATGAGCAGTTCTTC. Amino acids: CASSVPGSYNEQFF.

The chain links TRBV6-5 to TRBJ2-5; 7 positions agree with TRBD2. The end of the DNA fits TRBJ2-7 better, so the J call may be wrong. Germline CDR1 reads MNHEY; CDR2 reads SVGAGI. CDR3 length equals 15 residues. In DNA, the CDR3 is TGTGCCAGCAGTTACCGCGCTAGCGGTTCCTACGAGCAGTACTTC. This codes for CASSYRASGSYEQYF.

The chain links TRBV19 to TRBJ2-2, with D unresolved. Germline V gene lookup returns CDR1 LNHDA and CDR2 SQIVND (reference sequence). CDR3 length: 14 amino acids. The V end lost 4 bases, the J end lost 4 bases, and 10 bases lay between the germline ends. This CDR3 is CASSSTTGTGELFF. The CDR3 DNA reads as TGTGCCAGTAGTAGTACGACTGGCACCGGGGAGCTGTTTTTT.

This clone has only a few counts. The gene calls are TRBV9 and TRBJ1-3; D gene ambiguous. This CDR3 spans 14 amino acids. Trimming took off 4 bases at V and 4 bases at J, with 12 bases between the two ends. Germline V gene sequence: CDR1 SGDLS, CDR2 YYNGEE. The chain's CDR3 is CASSPRAGGNTIYF. The CDR3 nucleotides read TGTGCCAGCAGCCCGAGGGCTGGGGGAAACACCATATATTTT.

The chain couples TRBV15 to TRBJ2-6; 8 bases map to TRBD2. CDR3 length equals 14 residues. Trimming took 7 bases from V and 4 from J; bases not matched to a gene: 3. Germline V gene sequence: CDR1 LNHNV, CDR2 YYDKDF (reference sequence). CDR3 nucleotide sequence: TGTGCCACCACACTAGCGGACGGGGCCAACGTCCTGACTTTC. Residues: CATTLADGANVLTF.

The chain combines TRBV7-8 with TRBJ1-5, with 7 nucleotides matching TRBD1. Per germline, CDR1 SGHVS and CDR2 FQNEAQ. The CDR3 length is 15 residues. The V gene end was trimmed by 5 bases and the J gene end by 3 bases; junction bases not matched to a gene: 7. CDR3 region: CASSPGTASNQPQHF. The CDR3 DNA is TGTGCCAGCAGCCCCGGGACAGCCTCCAATCAGCCCCAGCATTTT.

The rearrangement links TRBV7-2 to TRBJ1-2; D is perhaps TRBD1 (6 bases). Trimming pared 6 bases from V and 4 bases from J, leaving 18 bases between. Looked up from germline, CDR1 is SGHTA and CDR2 is FQGNSA. The CDR3 has 15 residues. The CDR3 DNA reads TGTGCCAGCAGTCCAGGGGACCCGCCGACCTATGGCTACACCTTC. Encoded protein: CASSPGDPPTYGYTF. The full variable domain, its missing parts supplied by reference TRBV7-2 and TRBJ1-2, is GAGVSQSPSNKVTEKGKDVELRCDPISGHTALYWYRQSLGQGLEFLIYFQGNSAPDKSGLPSDRFSAERTGGSVSTLTIQRTQQEDSAVYLCASSPGDPPTYGYTFGSGTRLTVV.

Here the CDR3 reads CASSLNARAQETQYF. CDR3 DNA sequence: TGCGCCAGCAGCCTGAATGCGCGGGCTCAAGAGACCCAGTACTTC. The V call is TRBV4-1, the J call TRBJ2-5; a weak D match, TRBD2 (5 bases). Between the trimmed V and J ends, which lost 4 bases and 2 bases, there was a span of 14 bases. Germline V gives CDR1 MGHRA, CDR2 YSYEKL. CDR3 length: 15 amino acids.

The V and J genes are TRBV25-1 and TRBJ1-1, with D unresolved. There are 16 residues in the CDR3. Looked up from germline, CDR1 is MGHDK and CDR2 is SYGVNS. V lost 4 bases to trimming and J lost 0 bases, with 15 bases between them. In DNA, the CDR3 is TGTGCCAGCAGTGGAACAAAAATTGCCCTGAACACTGAAGCTTTCTTT. This encodes CASSGTKIALNTEAFF.

The chain is built from TRBV7-2 and TRBJ2-3, with 10 bases that match TRBD2. The V gene end was trimmed by 3 bases and the J gene end by 4 bases; junction bases not matched to a gene: 7. This CDR3 has 16 amino acids. The germline gives CDR1 SGHTA, CDR2 FQGNSA. The CDR3 DNA is TGTGCCAGCAGCTTTGCGATAGCGGGGGGCGCAGATACGCAGTATTTT. Protein product: CASSFAIAGGADTQYF.

This chain joins TRBV30 and TRBJ2-3; 10 positions agree with TRBD1. The CDR3 has 13 amino acids. V dropped 5 bases and J dropped 5; count of bases not matched to a gene: 4. Germline V CDR1 and CDR2: GTSNPN, SVGIG (reference sequence). CDR3 DNA: TGTGCCTGGGCCGGGACAGGGGTAGATACGCAGTATTTT. The encoded protein is CAWAGTGVDTQYF.

This clone showed up just a few times. The gene calls are TRBV4-1 and TRBJ2-3; 9 positions match TRBD2. The germline V gene has CDR1 MGHRA and CDR2 YSYEKL. After removal of 5 bases from V and 4 bases from J, the junction contained 13 bases not matched to a gene. CDR3 size: 17 residues. The CDR3 nucleotides are TGCGCCAGCAGCTCTCTATTCTTGCGGGAGGGGGCAGATACGCAGTATTTT. Translated: CASSSLFLREGADTQYF.

The chain has TRBV19 and TRBJ2-5; tentative D call: TRBD1 (6 bases). The germline V and J ends were trimmed by 5 bases and 5 bases, with 18 bases remaining between them. The CDR3 runs to 15 residues. Germline V gives CDR1 LNHDA, CDR2 SQIVND (reference sequence). Here the CDR3 DNA reads TGTGCCAGTAGTGGGGGTCTTCTAACAGGGGAGACCCAGTACTTC. Residues: CASSGGLLTGETQYF.

J is TRBJ2-3 and V is TRBV19; D might be TRBD2 (5 bases). V was cut by 5 bases and J by 0 bases, with 15 bases left in between. This CDR3 spans 16 amino acids. From germline, CDR1 is LNHDA and CDR2 SQIVND (reference sequence). The CDR3 reads CASSFYSAASTDTQYF. CDR3 nucleotide sequence: TGTGCCAGTAGTTTCTATAGCGCAGCTAGCACAGATACGCAGTATTTT.

The chain combines TRBV18 with TRBJ1-6; 8 nucleotides agree with TRBD1. The CDR3 is made up of 15 amino acids. The V gene end was trimmed by 3 bases and the J gene end by 5 bases; junction bases not matched to a gene: 3. Germline V gives CDR1 KGHSH, CDR2 LQKENI. This CDR3 is CASSPRGQNNSPLHF. The CDR3 region has the DNA TGTGCCAGCTCACCCAGGGGGCAGAATAATTCACCCCTCCACTTT.

The CDR3 loop reads CASSQDSGLAGANYEQYF. The CDR3 DNA sequence: TGTGCCAGCAGCCAAGATTCCGGGTTGGCGGGTGCCAACTACGAGCAGTACTTC. The chain combines TRBV4-2 with TRBJ2-7; D might be TRBD2 (5 bases). CDR1 LGHNA and CDR2 YNFKEQ come from the germline V gene. The CDR3 covers 18 residues. The V and J ends lost 0 bases and 3 bases respectively, with 21 bases between them.

This clone was detected a few times. The chain has TRBV6-6 and TRBJ2-1; D remains ambiguous. There are 13 residues in the CDR3. Trimming shortened V by 2 bases and J by 3 bases, and 5 bases separated the two germline ends. Germline loops: CDR1 MNHNY, CDR2 SVGAGI (reference sequence). CDR3 sequence: CASSYEIYNEQFF. The CDR3 nucleotides read TGTGCCAGCAGTTACGAGATCTACAATGAGCAGTTCTTC.

The rearrangement joins TRBV27 to TRBJ1-2; TRBD1 matches at 7 bases. In germline, CDR1 is MNHEY, CDR2 SMNVEV (reference sequence). V gave up 6 bases and J gave up 4 bases; unmatched junction bases: 11. CDR3 length equals 15 residues. CDR3 DNA: TGTGCCAGCAGAGAGGACAGGTCGGGAAGCTATGGCTACACCTTC. This codes for CASREDRSGSYGYTF.

The chain has TRBV5-4 and TRBJ1-2; possible D gene TRBD1, 6 bases. This CDR3 comprises 12 residues. V was cut by 4 bases and J by 5 bases, with 9 bases left in between. Germline values: CDR1 SGHNT, CDR2 YYREEE (reference sequence). CDR3 sequence: CASSPDSYGYTF. The DNA of the CDR3 is TGTGCCAGCAGCCCGGACAGTTATGGCTACACCTTC. Full variable domain (remainder filled in from reference TRBV5-4 and TRBJ1-2): ETGVTQSPTHLIKTRGQQVTLRCSSQSGHNTVSWYQQALGQGPQFIFQYYREEENGRGNFPPRFSGLQFPNYSSELNVNALELDDSALYLCASSPDSYGYTFGSGTRLTVV.